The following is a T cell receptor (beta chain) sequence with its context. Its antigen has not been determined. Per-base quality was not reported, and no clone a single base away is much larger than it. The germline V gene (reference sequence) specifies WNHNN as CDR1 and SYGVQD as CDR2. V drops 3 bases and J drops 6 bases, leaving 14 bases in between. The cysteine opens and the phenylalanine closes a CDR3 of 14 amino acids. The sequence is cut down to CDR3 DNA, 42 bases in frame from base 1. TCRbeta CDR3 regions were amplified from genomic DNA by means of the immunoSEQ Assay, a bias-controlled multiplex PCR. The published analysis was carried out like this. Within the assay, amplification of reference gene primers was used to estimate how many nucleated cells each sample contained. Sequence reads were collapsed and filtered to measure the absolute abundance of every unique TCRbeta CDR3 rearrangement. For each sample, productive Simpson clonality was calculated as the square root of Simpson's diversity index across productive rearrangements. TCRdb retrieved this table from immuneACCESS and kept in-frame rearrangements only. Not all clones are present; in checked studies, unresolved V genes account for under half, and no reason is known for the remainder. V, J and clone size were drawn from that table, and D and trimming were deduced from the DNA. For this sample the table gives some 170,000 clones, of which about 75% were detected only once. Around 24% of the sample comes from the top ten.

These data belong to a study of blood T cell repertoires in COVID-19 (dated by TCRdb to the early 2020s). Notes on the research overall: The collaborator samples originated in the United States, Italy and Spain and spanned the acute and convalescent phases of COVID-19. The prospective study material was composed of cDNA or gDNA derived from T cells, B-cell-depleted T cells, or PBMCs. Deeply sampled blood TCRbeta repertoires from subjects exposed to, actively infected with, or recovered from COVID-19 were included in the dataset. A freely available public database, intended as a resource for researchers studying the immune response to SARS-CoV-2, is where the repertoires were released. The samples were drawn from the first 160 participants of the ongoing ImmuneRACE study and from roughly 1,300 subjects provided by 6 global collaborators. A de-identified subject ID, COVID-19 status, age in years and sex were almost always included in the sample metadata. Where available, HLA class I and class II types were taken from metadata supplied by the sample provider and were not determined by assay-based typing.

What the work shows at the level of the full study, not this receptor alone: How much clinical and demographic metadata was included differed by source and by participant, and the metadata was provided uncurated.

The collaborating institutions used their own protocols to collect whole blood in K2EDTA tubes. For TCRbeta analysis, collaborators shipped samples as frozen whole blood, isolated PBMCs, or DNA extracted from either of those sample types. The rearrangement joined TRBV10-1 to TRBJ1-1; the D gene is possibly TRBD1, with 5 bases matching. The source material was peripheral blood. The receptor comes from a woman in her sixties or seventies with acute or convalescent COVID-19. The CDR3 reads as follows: CASSDQATGAEAFF. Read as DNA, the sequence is TGCGCCAGCAGTGATCAAGCAACGGGGGCTGAAGCTTTCTTT.